This entry lists 9 T cell receptor beta chains sequenced from one sample in a study of Graves' ophthalmopathy and Graves' hyperthyroidism. Beta-chain TCR CDR3 regions were amplified from RNA transcripts. Following a first-round RT-PCR that used HTBI primers, a second-round multiplex PCR was carried out. TCRdb re-derived calls from the multiplex PCR reads in MiXCR, one entry per CDR3 protein. Of fewer than 400,000 distinct CDR3 sequences listed, approximately 20% were seen once; the top ten hold 1.5% to 2%. Sequencing used peripheral blood. Every receptor here comes from a woman aged 18-35 years with Graves' ophthalmopathy.

The sample holds many counts of this clonotype. V gene TRBV11-1 combines with J gene TRBJ2-5; the match to TRBD1 covers 7 bases. V dropped 5 bases and J dropped 4; count of bases not matched to a gene: 7. The CDR3 has 14 residues. The germline gives CDR1 SGHAT, CDR2 FQDESV (reference sequence). The DNA of the CDR3 is TGTGCCAGCAGCCCCTCGGCAGGGGGAGAGACCCAGTACTTC. It codes for CASSPSAGGETQYF.

V usage is TRBV20-1 and J usage is TRBJ1-6; 8 bases are a match to TRBD1. The CDR3 extends over 14 amino acids. Germline V gene lookup returns CDR1 DFQATT and CDR2 SNEGSKA (reference sequence). Trimming removed 4 bases from V and 7 bases from J; junction bases left unmatched: 6. The CDR3 loop reads CSANDRGVNSPLHF. CDR3 in DNA: TGCAGTGCTAATGACAGGGGCGTCAATTCACCCCTCCACTTT.

This clonotype was observed at least ten times. The rearrangement joins TRBV7-2 to TRBJ1-1, with 10 bases identical to TRBD1. V lost 4 bases, J lost 3 bases, and 5 bases stayed unmatched. CDR3 size: 15 residues. Germline lookup yields CDR1 SGHTA and CDR2 FQGNSA. This CDR3 is CASSSPTGGYTEAFF. The CDR3, as DNA: TGTGCCAGCAGCTCGCCGACAGGGGGCTACACTGAAGCTTTCTTT. Full variable domain (missing parts from reference TRBV7-2 and TRBJ1-1): GAGVSQSPSNKVTEKGKDVELRCDPISGHTALYWYRQSLGQGLEFLIYFQGNSAPDKSGLPSDRFSAERTGGSVSTLTIQRTQQEDSAVYLCASSSPTGGYTEAFFGQGTRLTVV.

The chain combines TRBV12-3 or TRBV12-4 with TRBJ2-7, with D perhaps being TRBD1 or TRBD2 (5 bases each). With 2 bases removed from V and 4 bases from J, the gap between germline ends came to 15 bases. This CDR3 spans 15 amino acids. The CDR3 DNA follows: TGTGCCAGCAGTTTAAGGGCAGGGAGTTTGTACGAGCAGTACTTC. Its protein product is CASSLRAGSLYEQYF.

The table lists this clonotype with many counts. The gene calls are TRBV10-1 and TRBJ2-7; TRBD1 or TRBD2 may be the D gene (5 bases each). The CDR3 is 13 residues long. Per germline, CDR1 WNHNN and CDR2 SYGVQD (reference sequence). V shed 6 bases and J shed 5 bases, with 14 bases lying between them. This chain's CDR3 is CASSLDRDHEQYF. DNA for the CDR3: TGCGCCAGCAGCCTCGACCGGGACCACGAGCAGTACTTC.

The sample holds many counts of this clonotype. The genes are TRBV18 and TRBJ2-7; no clear D. Germline loops: CDR1 KGHSH, CDR2 LQKENI. The germline V and J ends were trimmed by 3 bases and 1 base, with 7 bases remaining between them. CDR3 length equals 13 residues. As DNA, the CDR3 is TGTGCCAGCTCACCCTCTGATTCCTACGAGCAGTACTTC. Amino acid sequence: CASSPSDSYEQYF.

This clonotype has a count of ten or more. This chain joins TRBV12-3 or TRBV12-4 and TRBJ2-7; 8 nucleotides agree with TRBD1. The CDR3 contains 15 residues. The J segment lost 6 bases and the V segment lost 6 bases, leaving 13 bases of the junction unmatched. CDR3 amino acids: CASRWDRLANSEQYF. The CDR3 DNA sequence: TGTGCCAGCAGATGGGACAGGCTAGCTAACTCCGAGCAGTACTTC.

This clonotype was found many times. This chain uses TRBV6-1 with TRBJ1-1; D is unresolved. Germline CDR1 reads MNHNS; CDR2 reads SASEGT. The V end was cut by 2 bases, the J end by 7 bases, with 5 bases between. The CDR3 extends over 11 amino acids. CDR3 residues: CASSEFNEAFF. DNA for the CDR3: TGTGCCAGCAGTGAATTTAATGAAGCTTTCTTT.

This clonotype was counted many times. This chain uses TRBV30 with TRBJ1-6; perhaps TRBD1 as D (6 bases). V lost 4 bases, J lost 3 bases, and 7 bases lay in between. The germline V gene has CDR1 GTSNPN and CDR2 SVGIG (reference sequence). The CDR3 is 13 residues long. CDR3 sequence: CAWMDSYNSPLHF. DNA of the CDR3: TGTGCCTGGATGGACAGCTATAATTCACCCCTCCACTTT.